The sequence of this T cell receptor (beta chain) was determined in a study of blood T cell repertoires in COVID-19. Germline V gene lookup returns CDR1 SGHNT and CDR2 YENEEA. The CDR3 sequence is 14 residues long. The trim removed 7 bases at V and 3 bases at J, leaving 7 bases unmatched. The table came from immunoSEQ multiplex PCR; TCRdb's copy has only in-frame clones and leaves some out. The table includes 85,000 to 130,000 clones, about four fifths detected once. The TCR originated in a woman aged 55 to 70 with acute or convalescent COVID-19. The chain joins TRBV11-3 to TRBJ2-7, with 9 bases that match TRBD2. The specimen sequenced was peripheral blood. CDR3 amino acids: CASTERGADYEQYF. The CDR3 bases are TGTGCCAGCACCGAGCGGGGGGCCGACTACGAGCAGTACTTC.